This T cell receptor beta chain derives from a study of a mutant IDH1 vaccine in newly diagnosed glioma. At the level of the study: Most patients had radiochemotherapy with temozolomide before enrollment; others had one alone. General study results and limits: Pseudoprogression appeared unlinked to shifts in leading peripheral T cell clonotypes. The vaccine induced immune responses, and these occurred in 80% to 95% of patients.

The time point was: week 47, end of study. It was 300 ug of mutant IDH1 20-mer peptide that made up each vaccine dose, given with topical imiquimod. Across weeks 1, 3, 5, 7, 11, 15, 19 and 23, patients received a vaccination each time, eight in all. Germline values: CDR1 SQVTM, CDR2 ANQGSEA. Germline trimming cut 4 bases from V and 5 bases from J; bases unmatched to any gene: 5. The CDR3 runs 14 residues. Data came from immunoSEQ multiplex PCR; TCRdb stores just in-frame clones and leaves some out. The sample yields approximately 12,000 clones, 81% seen once. Notes on this clone: The antigen remains undetermined.

The sample here was PBMCs, taken from a glioma patient whose treatment included an IDH1 peptide vaccine. V usage is TRBV29-1 and J usage is TRBJ2-1; 10 positions agree with TRBD2. This clonotype originated in a man younger than 45 with glioma. CDR3 loop: CSVGWTSGHNEQFF. The CDR3 nucleotides read TGCAGCGTTGGATGGACTAGCGGACACAATGAGCAGTTCTTC.